These T cell receptor beta chains were read from a single sample in a study of blood T cell repertoires in COVID-19. Profiled with immunoSEQ multiplex PCR; TCRdb holds only in-frame clones, not every one. The table has about 180,000 clones, roughly 89% seen once. Sequencing input: peripheral blood. The receptors were sampled from a woman aged 70 to 79 with COVID-19, enrolled during active disease. Both conserved end residues are part of each CDR3. Each record gives: V gene, J gene, clone size, D gene, CDR3 length, CDR3 DNA, CDR3 protein. The D gene is left open where the match is weak. Some rows have no size entry. The others give once, few or many, or a class for an expanded clone.

TRBV29-1	TRBJ2-7	.	.	11	TGCAGCGTTATGTCGTCCTACGAGCAGTACTTC	CSVMSSYEQYF
TRBV10-1	TRBJ2-7	.	TRBD2	14	TGCGCCAGCAAGGGACTAGCGGGTGACTACGAGCAGTACTTC	CASKGLAGDYEQYF
TRBV6-2/TRBV6-3	TRBJ2-1	.	.	18	TGTGCCAGCAGTTACTCGACTGGCGGGAAGGTGGCCTACAATGAGCAGTTCTTC	CASSYSTGGKVAYNEQFF
TRBV30	TRBJ1-2	.	.	13	TGTGCCTGGAGATCAGGCGTGAACTATGGCTACACCTTC	CAWRSGVNYGYTF
TRBV27	TRBJ1-3	.	.	14	TGTGCCAGCAGTTCCCCCGCGTTTGGAAACACCATATATTTT	CASSSPAFGNTIYF
TRBV12-5	TRBJ2-3	.	.	12	TGTGCTAGTGGGCGGGACACAGATACGCAGTATTTT	CASGRDTDTQYF
TRBV3-1/TRBV3-2	TRBJ2-3	.	TRBD1	14	TGTGCCAGCAGCCAAGCGACAGGGCCAGATACGCAGTATTTT	CASSQATGPDTQYF
TRBV11-3	TRBJ2-3	.	.	13	TGTGCCAGCAGCTTCAACCGAGGGAACACGCAGTATTTT	CASSFNRGNTQYF
TRBV6-5	TRBJ2-5	.	.	13	TGTGCCACGGGTCGAGGGCTACAAGAGACCCAGTACTTC	CATGRGLQETQYF
TRBV11-2	TRBJ2-1	.	.	14	TGTGCCAGCAGCCGGACACTAGCTTACAATGAGCAGTTCTTC	CASSRTLAYNEQFF
TRBV7-3	TRBJ1-2	once	.	16	TGTGCCAGCAGCTCAGGAGGGGACGGCCGAGGTTATGGCTACACCTTC	CASSSGGDGRGYGYTF
TRBV18	TRBJ1-1	.	.	16	TGTGCCAGCTCACCATCGCGCAAGATAATGAACACTGAAGCTTTCTTT	CASSPSRKIMNTEAFF
TRBV11-3	TRBJ2-5	.	TRBD1	15	TGTGCCAGCAGTTCCAGGACAGGGGGGAAAGAGACCCAGTACTTC	CASSSRTGGKETQYF
TRBV28	TRBJ1-3	.	.	15	TGTGCCAGCAGTCCCGACTCGAGGGGGATAAACACCATATATTTT	CASSPDSRGINTIYF
TRBV10-3	TRBJ2-2	.	.	15	TGTGCCATCCGGAAGGGGGTCGATTCCACCGGGGAGCTGTTTTTT	CAIRKGVDSTGELFF
TRBV4-2	TRBJ1-4	.	.	17	TGTGCCAGCAGCCAAGGAGGGTGGGACTCAACTAATGAAAAACTGTTTTTT	CASSQGGWDSTNEKLFF
TRBV30	TRBJ1-1	.	.	15	TGTGCCTGGAGCGCCAGTCCGGGAAGAACTTCTGAAGCTTTCTTT	CAWSASPGRTSEAFF
TRBV7-6	TRBJ2-2	.	TRBD2	16	TGTGCCAGCAGCTACGGGACTAGCGGGAGCGGGGGGGAGCTGTTTTTT	CASSYGTSGSGGELFF
TRBV4-3	TRBJ1-6	.	.	14	TGCGCCAGCAGCCAAGGTCACAGGACCTCACCCCTCCACTTT	CASSQGHRTSPLHF
TRBV25-1	TRBJ1-4	.	.	12	TGTGCCAGCTCGGACAGTAATGAAAAACTGTTTTTT	CASSDSNEKLFF
TRBV12-3/TRBV12-4	TRBJ1-5	.	.	13	TGTGCCAGCGGGCAGGGAACGGGTCAGCCCCAGCATTTT	CASGQGTGQPQHF
TRBV19	TRBJ2-7	.	TRBD1	15	TGTGCCAGTAGTATAGATGGGACAGGCAAGAACCAGCAGTACTTC	CASSIDGTGKNQQYF
TRBV5-1	TRBJ2-5	.	.	13	TGCGCCAGCAGCTCGGGGGGCGTCGGGGCCCAGTACTTC	CASSSGGVGAQYF
TRBV5-4	TRBJ1-4	.	.	14	TGTGCCAGCAGCTTGAGGGGGGGTAATGAAAAACTGTTTTTT	CASSLRGGNEKLFF
TRBV5-6	TRBJ2-2	.	.	13	TGTGCCAGCAGGGGCTATTTCACCGGGGAGCTGTTTTTT	CASRGYFTGELFF
TRBV3-1/TRBV3-2	TRBJ2-2	.	TRBD2	15	TGTGCCAGCAGCCACGGGGGGGCGAACACCGGGGAGCTGTTTTTT	CASSHGGANTGELFF
TRBV7-3	TRBJ1-2	.	TRBD1	16	TGTGCCAGCAGCTTATCTTCTTCGGGACAGACTCCCGGCTACACCTTC	CASSLSSSGQTPGYTF
TRBV7-2	TRBJ1-3	.	TRBD1	15	TGTGCCAGCAGCTTAAGGCAGGGGGCTGGAAACACCATATATTTT	CASSLRQGAGNTIYF
TRBV6-1	TRBJ1-3	few	TRBD1	17	TGTGCCAGCAGTGAAAAGGCGACAGGGATATCTGGAAACACCATATATTTT	CASSEKATGISGNTIYF
TRBV30	TRBJ2-7	.	.	12	TGTGCCTGGAGTGTACAACAATACGAGCAGTACTTC	CAWSVQQYEQYF
TRBV6-5	TRBJ2-3	once	TRBD1	13	TGTGCCAGCAATAGACAGGGAACAGATACGCAGTATTTT	CASNRQGTDTQYF
TRBV25-1	TRBJ2-3	.	.	12	TGTGCCAGCAGCATCAGCACAGATACGCAGTATTTT	CASSISTDTQYF
TRBV6-1	TRBJ1-2	.	.	15	TGTGCCAGCAGTGAAATGTCGGCGGCCCTCGGGGGCTACACCTTC	CASSEMSAALGGYTF
TRBV10-3	TRBJ1-2	.	.	11	TGTGCCATCAGCAGGGACTATGGCTACACCTTC	CAISRDYGYTF
TRBV6-2/TRBV6-3	TRBJ2-7	.	.	12	TGTGCCAGCAGTGAGGGCTCCTACGAGCAGTACTTC	CASSEGSYEQYF
TRBV4-1	TRBJ2-7	.	.	15	TGCGCCAGCAGCCAAGAACCCAGGTTCTCCTACGAGCAGTACTTC	CASSQEPRFSYEQYF
TRBV5-1	TRBJ1-5	.	TRBD1	14	TGCGCCAGCAGCCCTGGCCAGGGGGATCAGCCCCAGCATTTT	CASSPGQGDQPQHF
TRBV2	TRBJ2-7	.	TRBD1	14	TGTGCCAGCAGATTGGGACAGGGGGACTACGAGCAGTACTTC	CASRLGQGDYEQYF
TRBV2	TRBJ2-5	.	TRBD1	14	TGTGCCAGCAGACGAACTACAGGGGCAGAGACCCAGTACTTC	CASRRTTGAETQYF
TRBV2	TRBJ1-6	.	.	14	TGTGCCAGCACCCCGGTGGGGCAGAATTCACCCCTCCACTTT	CASTPVGQNSPLHF
TRBV4-1	TRBJ2-7	.	.	14	TGCGCCAGCAGCCAGTTAAACAGGGCCTACGAGCAGTACTTC	CASSQLNRAYEQYF
TRBV4-2	TRBJ2-7	once	TRBD2	16	TGTGCCAGCAGCCTCTATAATAGCGGGAGTCAGTACGAGCAGTACTTC	CASSLYNSGSQYEQYF